The 14 T cell receptor delta chains below all came from one sample that was sequenced in a study of gammadelta T cells in human blood. TCRdb re-called clones from the RT-PCR reads using CATT. The table lists approximately 280 delta-chain clones, approximately 5.2% of them singletons, with about 89% in the top ten. The sample consisted of Vgamma9Vdelta2 gamma-delta T cells from cord blood. These receptors were obtained from a newborn.

In its sample, this clone was seen a few times. The protein TCRdb gives is from a much larger clone and does not agree with this DNA's translation at residue 9, likely a read error; the protein shown here comes from the DNA. This chain uses TRDV2 with TRDJ2, with TRDD3 identical over 10 bases. No J gene was available from TCRdb, and it was assigned here by a germline match of the DNA. V shed 3 bases and J 0 bases; nucleotides not matched to a gene: 3. CDR1 and CDR2 (germline): GEAIGNYY, EKD. This CDR3 comprises 16 residues. The CDR3 loop is CACDVLGDALTAQLFF. In DNA form, the CDR3 reads TGTGCCTGTGACGTACTGGGGGATGCTTTGACAGCACAACTCTTCTTT.

This clone was counted a few times. A read error likely explains why the TCRdb protein, taken from a much larger clone, differs from this DNA's translation at residue 9; the protein shown is translated from the DNA. The chain recombines TRDV2 with TRDJ1; TRDD3 might be the D (6 bases). The germline V gene has CDR1 GEAIGNYY and CDR2 EKD. With 3 bases removed from V and 1 base from J, the gap between germline ends came to 20 bases. The CDR3 is 17 amino acids. The DNA of the CDR3 is TGTGCCTGTGACTCTGTGATGGGGGCTCAGCCCACCGATAAACTCATCTTT. Protein product: CACDSVMGAQPTDKLIF.

This clone has more than one count but fewer than ten. TCRdb shows a much larger clone's protein in place of this DNA's translation, and the two differ at residue 6, likely through a read error; the protein shown is translated from the DNA. The chain is built from TRDV2 and TRDJ1; TRDD3 is a possible D gene (5 bases). TCRdb lists no J gene, so it was determined here by aligning the DNA to germline. The V end lost 5 bases, the J end lost 0 bases, and 6 bases lay between the germline ends. Per the germline V gene, CDR1 is GEAIGNYY and CDR2 is EKD. There are 12 residues in the CDR3. The CDR3 DNA is TGTGCCTGTGGGGGAGACACCGATAAACTCATCTTT. Translation: CACGGDTDKLIF.

This clone has only a few counts. The protein in TCRdb stems from a much larger clone and differs at residue 6 from this DNA's translation, likely a read error; here the protein is translated from the DNA. The chain links TRDV2 to TRDJ2; 10 bases map to TRDD3. This CDR3 spans 17 amino acids. The junction had 5 bases not matched to a gene; V was cut back by 2 bases and J by 0 bases. Per the germline V gene, CDR1 is GEAIGNYY and CDR2 is EKD. The CDR3 here is CACDRGWGITLTAQLFF. In DNA, the CDR3 is TGTGCCTGTGACAGGGGCTGGGGGATAACTTTGACAGCACAACTCTTCTTT.

With respect to this clone: A far larger clone is a single base away, which makes a read error likely. The chain joins TRDV2 to TRDJ1; 8 bases are shared with TRDD3. After removal of 3 bases from V and 1 base from J, the junction contained 12 bases not matched to a gene. The CDR3 sequence is 17 residues long. The germline V gene has CDR1 GEAIGNYY and CDR2 EKD. CDR3 sequence: CACDAVMGDQPTDKLIF. The CDR3 DNA sequence: TGTGCCTGTGACGCTGTGATGGGGGATCAGCCCACCGATAAACTCATCTTT.

Remarks on this clone: The amino acid sequence in TCRdb belongs to a much larger clone and departs from this DNA's translation at residue 13, likely a sequencing read error; the sequence shown is translated from the DNA. The chain employs TRDV2 and TRDJ3; 11 nucleotides agree with TRDD3. The CDR3 has 18 amino acids. The V gene's germline CDR1 is GEAIGNYY and CDR2 EKD. As DNA, the CDR3 is TGTGCCTGTGACACATGGGGGATACGGGACTGGGACAGCCGACAGATGTTTTTC. As protein: CACDTWGIRDWDSRQMFF.

This clone was picked up a small number of times. This likely traces to a read error, being one base from a far larger clone. Other DNA sequences from this sample encode an identical CDR3 as well. The chain links TRDV2 to TRDJ3; 8 bases are shared with TRDD3. The ends lost 1 base at V and 2 bases at J; junction bases unmatched: 6. The CDR3 consists of 18 residues. Germline CDR1 and CDR2: GEAIGNYY and EKD. The CDR3: CACDTGVWGTWDTRQMFF. CDR3 coding DNA: TGTGCCTGTGACACTGGTGTCTGGGGGACCTGGGACACCCGACAGATGTTTTTC.

Note on this clone: TCRdb assigns this DNA the protein of a much larger clone, which departs from its translation at residue 15; this likely reflects a read error, and the protein shown comes from translating the DNA. V gene assignment gives TRDV2, but the J gene was left uncalled; the D call of TRDD3 is as the table states it, not checked on the DNA. Germline V lookup: CDR1 GEAIGNYY, CDR2 EKD. This CDR3 spans 17 amino acids. CDR3 in amino acids: CACDRVWGITLTAQPFF. The DNA of the CDR3 is TGTGCCTGTGACAGGGTCTGGGGGATAACTTTGACAGCACAACCCTTCTTT.

Concerning this clone itself: Given a far larger clone just one base away, this is likely a sequencing read error. The chain is built from TRDV2 and TRDJ1; TRDD3 aligns across 8 bases. Germline V lookup: CDR1 GEAIGNYY, CDR2 EKD. V lost 3 bases and J lost 1; bases outside the gene matches: 12. The CDR3 loop spans 17 amino acids. In DNA form, the CDR3 reads TGTGCCTGTGACTCTGTGATGGGGGATCGGCCCACCGATAAACTCATCTTT. It encodes CACDSVMGDRPTDKLIF.

A few counts support this clone. The protein that TCRdb holds for this DNA derives from a much larger clone and differs from the translated DNA at residue 14, which likely indicates a read error; the protein shown here is translated from the DNA. The chain has TRDV2 and TRDJ3, with 8 bases aligning to TRDD3. Germline V CDR1 and CDR2: GEAIGNYY, EKD. The CDR3 contains 18 residues. CDR3 coding DNA: TGTGCCTGTGACACCGGTGTCTGGGGGACCTGGGACACCCAACAGATGTTTTTC. Translated, it gives CACDTGVWGTWDTQQMFF.

Regarding this clone: TCRdb has a much larger clone's protein, which differs at residue 7 from the translation of this DNA, likely because of a read error; what is shown is the protein translated from the DNA. The chain employs TRDV2 and TRDJ3; 7 positions agree with TRDD3. The CDR3 length is 18 residues. Losses at the gene ends were 3 bases for V and 0 bases for J; bases not matched to a gene: 7. From germline, CDR1 is GEAIGNYY and CDR2 EKD. CDR3 nucleotide sequence: TGTGCCTGTGACTATACTTGGGGATACTCCTGGGACACCCGACAGATGTTTTTC. This encodes CACDYTWGYSWDTRQMFF.

This clone was recorded a few times. The protein recorded in TCRdb matches a much larger clone and deviates from this DNA's translation at residue 4, suggesting a read error; the protein here is obtained by translating the DNA. J is TRDJ3 and V is TRDV2, with 10 bases fitting TRDD3. The J gene, missing from TCRdb, was assigned here through DNA to germline matching. The germline CDR1 and CDR2 sequences are GEAIGNYY and EKD. The CDR3 length is 18 residues. DNA of the CDR3: TGTGCCTGTGGCACCTTGGGGGATACCTCCTGGGACACCCGACAGATGTTTTTC. Translating gives CACGTLGDTSWDTRQMFF.

This clone was seen more than once but under ten times. This may be a read error: a much more frequent sequence differs by one nucleotide. The chain couples TRDV2 to TRDJ1, with D possibly being TRDD3 (5 bases). There are 14 residues in the CDR3. The V end was cut by 0 bases, the J end by 5 bases, with 12 bases between. Germline CDR1 and CDR2: GEAIGNYY and EKD. DNA of the CDR3: TGTGCCTGTGACACCGTAGGGGGTAAAGATAAACTCATCTTT. This codes for CACDTVGGKDKLIF.

There are a few counts of this clone. A read error is likely here: a far larger clone is one base away. Additional DNA sequences in this sample encode the identical CDR3. The chain joins TRDV2 to TRDJ3; 8 bases are a match to TRDD3. CDR3 length: 18 residues. Germline CDR1 reads GEAIGNYY; CDR2 reads EKD. The CDR3 here is CACDVLGVSSWDTRQMFF. Here the CDR3 DNA reads TGTGCCTGTGACGTACTGGGGGTTAGCTCCTGGGACACCCGACAAATGTTTTTC.